This T cell receptor (beta chain) came from a study of early T cells in non-severe SARS-CoV-2 infection. TCRdb re-derived calls from the 5' RACE reads in MiXCR, one entry per CDR3 protein. This sample has roughly 40,000 distinct CDR3 sequences; nearly 7.5% occur once, and the top ten carry 7% to 10%. Germline V gene data show CDR1 as MNHEY and CDR2 as SMNVEV (reference sequence). Trimming left V 3 bases short and J 5 bases short, with 13 bases between. CDR3 size: 15 residues. The origin of this receptor is an adult who was a healthcare worker with PCR-confirmed SARS-CoV-2 infection or an uninfected control (not recorded which). Sequencing was carried out using whole blood. The genes are TRBV27 and TRBJ2-2, with D possibly matching TRBD1 (7 bases). In DNA, the CDR3 is TGTGCCAGCAGTTTCGGAGCAGGGGGGACCGGGGAGCTGTTTTTT. Translated, it gives CASSFGAGGTGELFF.